The 31 T cell receptor beta chains below were found in one sample sequenced in a study of Ad26.COV2.S vaccination and SARS-CoV-2 variants. Treatment: some 20 received Ad26.COV2.S at low or high dose, single or two shots; 5 received placebo; per-sample allocation not given. The investigators took samples on day 63 after the first vaccine or placebo injection. Libraries were prepared by immunoSEQ multiplex PCR; TCRdb keeps only in-frame clonotypes and omits some of them. This table has about 320,000 clones, around four fifths appearing once. The sequences come from peripheral blood, collected in a trial of Ad26.COV2.S vaccine versus placebo. These TCRs come from a person between 18 and 65 years old who received the Ad26.COV2.S COVID-19 vaccine or a placebo.

This chain joins TRBV19 and TRBJ1-1; D is unresolved. CDR3 length: 13 amino acids. Germline loops: CDR1 LNHDA, CDR2 SQIVND (reference sequence). Trimming pared 6 bases from V and 2 bases from J, leaving 10 bases between. The CDR3 protein is CASSLNRNTEAFF. In DNA, the CDR3 is TGTGCCAGTAGCTTAAACAGAAACACTGAAGCTTTCTTT.

The rearrangement joins TRBV19 to TRBJ2-7; possibly TRBD2 for D (6 bases). Between the trimmed V and J ends, which lost 2 bases and 1 base, there was a span of 12 bases. This CDR3 comprises 15 residues. Germline CDR1 is LNHDA and CDR2 is SQIVND (reference sequence). The CDR3 bases are TGTGCCAGTAGTATAAAATGGGGGAGGTCCTACGAGCAGTACTTC. This encodes CASSIKWGRSYEQYF. Based on the CDR3 plus reference TRBV19 and TRBJ2-7, the full variable domain is DGGITQSPKYLFRKEGQNVTLSCEQNLNHDAMYWYRQDPGQGLRLIYYSQIVNDFQKGDIAEGYSVSREKKESFPLTVTSAQKNPTAFYLCASSIKWGRSYEQYFGPGTRLTVT.

This chain connects TRBV18 to TRBJ1-1; D perhaps matches TRBD1 (6 bases). This CDR3 has 15 amino acids. The germline V gene encodes CDR1 KGHSH and CDR2 LQKENI. V lost 5 bases and J lost 1, with 14 bases in between. The CDR3 DNA follows: TGTGCCAGCTCAACAGGGTCGGGGCCGAACACTGAAGCTTTCTTT. This sequence encodes CASSTGSGPNTEAFF.

This CDR3 reads CASSLGGSGRLNEQFF. The CDR3 DNA is TGTGCCAGCAGCTTGGGGGGGAGCGGGCGCCTCAATGAGCAGTTCTTC. The chain couples TRBV7-2 to TRBJ2-1; 7 bases fit TRBD2. Unmatched junction bases numbered 11, after V lost 3 bases and J lost 6 bases. The CDR3 is 16 amino acids. Germline V gene lookup returns CDR1 SGHTA and CDR2 FQGNSA.

V gene TRBV7-2 combines with J gene TRBJ2-1, with TRBD2 matching 9 bases. Germline V gives CDR1 SGHTA, CDR2 FQGNSA. V shed 5 bases and J 11 bases; nucleotides not matched to a gene: 10. The CDR3 covers 14 residues. The CDR3: CASSGGSGGTQQFF. Written as DNA, the CDR3 is TGTGCCAGCAGCGGCGGCAGCGGGGGGACTCAGCAGTTCTTC.

This rearrangement joins TRBV7-9 to TRBJ2-7; weak D call: TRBD2 (6 bases). Trimming pared 3 bases from V and 6 bases from J, leaving 15 bases between. Germline V gene sequence: CDR1 SEHNR, CDR2 FQNEAQ (reference sequence). The length of the CDR3 is 14 residues. CDR3 coding DNA: TGTGCCAGCAGCTTCACGGGGGTTGGTAGCGAGCAGTACTTC. Residues: CASSFTGVGSEQYF.

Points on this clone: Different DNA sequences within this sample yield the same CDR3. The CDR3 loop is CASSLASTGELFF. The CDR3 region has the DNA TGCGCCAGCAGCTTGGCGAGCACCGGGGAGCTGTTTTTT. The J gene is TRBJ2-2, the V gene TRBV5-1, with D unclear. The CDR3 runs to 13 residues. Per the germline V gene, CDR1 is SGHRS and CDR2 is YFSETQ. The V gene lost 0 bases and the J gene lost 4 bases, with 4 bases spanning the gap.

This chain joins TRBV27 and TRBJ2-2; 8 bases fit TRBD1. The CDR3 has 15 residues. Per germline, CDR1 MNHEY and CDR2 SMNVEV (reference sequence). J gave up 7 bases and V 7 bases, and 11 bases lay outside the gene matches. CDR3 protein: CASNYRGQGIGELFF. For the CDR3, the DNA is TGTGCCAGCAACTACCGCGGACAGGGAATCGGGGAGCTGTTTTTT.

In its sample, this clone was seen once. The chain is built from TRBV5-1 and TRBJ1-4; D perhaps matches TRBD1 (5 bases). The CDR3 has 13 residues. Germline values: CDR1 SGHRS, CDR2 YFSETQ. Trimming removed 4 bases at V and 6 bases at J, with 10 bases between. The CDR3 DNA reads as TGCGCCAGCAGCCAGGGTCGCGATGAAAAACTGTTTTTT. Its protein product is CASSQGRDEKLFF.

The CDR3 loop is CASSPGQGAGEKLFF. CDR3 coding DNA: TGTGCCAGCAGTCCAGGACAGGGGGCAGGAGAAAAACTGTTTTTT. The J gene is TRBJ1-4, the V gene TRBV6-6, with TRBD1 matching over 11 bases. Germline loops: CDR1 MNHNY, CDR2 SVGAGI (reference sequence). The CDR3 totals 15 residues. V dropped 5 bases and J dropped 8; count of bases not matched to a gene: 7.

This clone appeared a single time. The identical CDR3 is also encoded by other nucleotide sequences in the sample. This chain joins TRBV9 and TRBJ1-2; 9 nucleotides agree with TRBD1. From germline, CDR1 is SGDLS and CDR2 YYNGEE. V gave up 4 bases and J gave up 2 bases; unmatched junction bases: 3. The CDR3 is 14 amino acids. The CDR3 reads CASSPGQGNYGYTF. DNA for the CDR3: TGTGCCAGCAGCCCTGGACAGGGGAACTATGGCTACACCTTC.

The chain recombines TRBV10-1 with TRBJ2-3; 9 bases fit TRBD2. This CDR3 is built from 14 residues. J gave up 14 bases and V 3 bases, and 12 bases lay outside the gene matches. Germline V CDR1 and CDR2: WNHNN, SYGVQD (reference sequence). The DNA of the CDR3 is TGCGCCAGCAGTGAAGGAAGCGGGGGGCGTCCGGGGTATTTT. Translation gives CASSEGSGGRPGYF.

This chain links TRBV21-1 with TRBJ2-1; TRBD2, the table's D call, was not compared with the DNA. TRBV21-1 is deemed a pseudogene. The CDR3 has 20 amino acids. The CDR3 DNA sequence: TGTGCCAGCAGCAAAGACGGGAGTAGCGGGGGAACCCGCTCCTACAATGAGCAGTTCTTC. This gives the protein CASSKDGSSGGTRSYNEQFF.

The chain employs TRBV28 and TRBJ2-7, with 8 bases lining up with TRBD1. Germline CDR1 is MDHEN and CDR2 is SYDVKM. The V gene end was trimmed by 4 bases and the J gene end by 5 bases; junction bases not matched to a gene: 10. This CDR3 has 15 amino acids. The CDR3 reads CASSSPGTGTNEQYF. The CDR3 region has the DNA TGTGCCAGCAGTTCCCCCGGGACAGGAACTAACGAGCAGTACTTC.

This chain joins TRBV15 and TRBJ1-1, with 11 bases lining up with TRBD1. Germline V CDR1 and CDR2: LNHNV, YYDKDF (reference sequence). The CDR3 extends over 15 amino acids. Trimming cost V 5 bases and J 5 bases; bases outside gene matches: 7. This chain's CDR3 is CATSGQGAVNTEAFF. In DNA form, the CDR3 reads TGTGCCACCAGCGGACAGGGGGCGGTTAATACTGAAGCTTTCTTT.

Only a few counts were recorded for this clone. The chain links TRBV5-6 to TRBJ1-5; D uncertain. Trimming cost V 3 bases and J 4 bases, with 14 bases left between them. There are 15 residues in the CDR3. The germline V gene encodes CDR1 SGHDT and CDR2 YYEEEE. This CDR3 is CASSYNPAINQPQHF. CDR3 nucleotide sequence: TGTGCCAGCAGCTACAACCCGGCCATTAATCAGCCCCAGCATTTT.

The rearrangement uses TRBV15 and TRBJ2-7; D is unclear. The V gene's germline CDR1 is LNHNV and CDR2 YYDKDF (reference sequence). The CDR3 contains 13 residues. Trimming shortened V by 11 bases and J by 0 bases, and 14 bases separated the two germline ends. CDR3 in DNA: TGTGCCTCACGTAGGGAAAGCTCCTACGAGCAGTACTTC. This gives the protein CASRRESSYEQYF.

V is TRBV10-3 and J is TRBJ2-3; 9 bases are shared with TRBD2. Germline CDR1 is ENHRY and CDR2 is SYGVKD. Trimming took 6 bases from V and 3 from J; bases not matched to a gene: 7. The CDR3 runs 15 residues. CDR3 nucleotides: TGTGCCATCAGAGGAGCGGGGGGATGGACAGATACGCAGTATTTT. Amino acid sequence: CAIRGAGGWTDTQYF.

The chain joins TRBV5-6 to TRBJ1-2, with D possibly matching TRBD1 (5 bases). The CDR3 has 16 amino acids. Trimming removed 2 bases from V and 1 base from J, with 15 bases in between. Germline loops: CDR1 SGHDT, CDR2 YYEEEE. CDR3 loop: CASSFLGTSVNYGYTF. As DNA, the CDR3 is TGTGCCAGCAGCTTTCTCGGGACCTCCGTTAACTATGGCTACACCTTC.

V usage is TRBV19 and J usage is TRBJ2-7; D might be TRBD1 or TRBD2, each matching 5 bases. The CDR3 is 14 residues long. The V gene lost 0 bases and the J gene lost 2 bases, with 8 bases spanning the gap. Germline V gene sequence: CDR1 LNHDA, CDR2 SQIVND (reference sequence). DNA for the CDR3: TGTGCCAGTAGTATAGAGGGACGGACCTACGAGCAGTACTTC. Translated, it gives CASSIEGRTYEQYF.

V usage is TRBV21-1 and J usage is TRBJ1-1. TRBV21-1 is a pseudogene locus. The CDR3 loop spans 12 amino acids. CDR3 nucleotides: TGTGCCAGCAGAAAAGGAAACACTGAAGCTTTCTTT. This translates into CASRKGNTEAFF.

The V call is TRBV6-6, the J call TRBJ1-1; D perhaps matches TRBD1 (5 bases). This CDR3 region has 15 residues. Per germline, CDR1 MNHNY and CDR2 SVGAGI (reference sequence). V lost 7 bases and J lost 0, with 15 bases in between. CDR3 coding DNA: TGTGCCAGCACCCAGACAGAACCTATGAACACTGAAGCTTTCTTT. Encoded protein: CASTQTEPMNTEAFF.

The V and J genes are TRBV5-1 and TRBJ2-6; D gene unclear. The germline gives CDR1 SGHRS, CDR2 YFSETQ. The CDR3 extends over 17 amino acids. Between the trimmed V and J ends, which lost 0 bases and 0 bases, there was a span of 10 bases. The CDR3 is CASSLDGLSSGANVLTF. DNA of the CDR3: TGCGCCAGCAGCTTGGACGGATTATCCTCTGGGGCCAACGTCCTGACTTTC.

J is TRBJ2-3 and V is TRBV6-4, with 12 bases identical to TRBD2. Trimming removed 2 bases from V and 1 base from J; junction bases left unmatched: 10. Germline-derived CDR1 and CDR2 are MRHNA and SNTAGT. The CDR3 length is 19 residues. The CDR3 DNA follows: TGTGCCAGCAGTGACGCTCTAGCGGGGGGGCGATGGGGCACAGATACGCAGTATTTT. Translating it yields CASSDALAGGRWGTDTQYF.

This chain joins TRBV19 and TRBJ1-2; no firm D call. Between the trimmed V and J ends, which lost 5 bases and 5 bases, there was a span of 18 bases. Germline CDR1 LNHDA, CDR2 SQIVND (reference sequence). This CDR3 is built from 15 residues. CDR3 sequence (DNA): TGTGCCAGTAGTGGTACGTGGCCTGGGCGGTATGGCTACACCTTC. Translated, it gives CASSGTWPGRYGYTF.

This clone was recorded once. The chain links TRBV7-2 to TRBJ1-2, with no clear D. In germline, CDR1 is SGHTA, CDR2 FQGNSA. V was trimmed by 4 bases and J by 4 bases, leaving 7 bases between them. The length of the CDR3 is 12 residues. For the CDR3, the DNA is TGTGCCAGCAGCTCTAGGATCTATGGCTACACCTTC. Translation gives CASSSRIYGYTF.

CDR3 amino acids: CASSLSVRGETEAFF. The CDR3 DNA is TGCGCCAGCAGCTTGTCGGTCAGGGGGGAGACTGAAGCTTTCTTT. V usage is TRBV5-1 and J usage is TRBJ1-1, with 7 bases identical to TRBD1. CDR1 is SGHRS, CDR2 YFSETQ, per germline. The V segment lost 1 base and the J segment 5 bases; nucleotides outside the gene matches: 8. The CDR3 is 15 amino acids.

This clone has only one observation. V usage is TRBV6-5 and J usage is TRBJ1-6; TRBD1 is a possible D gene (5 bases). This CDR3 contains 14 residues. Trimming cost V 6 bases and J 10 bases, with 16 bases left between them. Germline values: CDR1 MNHEY, CDR2 SVGAGI. CDR3 nucleotides: TGTGCCAGCAGCGCTTTGGGGGTACGCTCACCCCTCCACTTT. This codes for CASSALGVRSPLHF.

V and J are TRBV6-5 and TRBJ1-2, with 7 bases that match TRBD1. CDR1 and CDR2 from the germline V gene are MNHEY and SVGAGI. CDR3 length equals 15 residues. With 6 bases clipped from V and 0 bases from J, the junction kept 7 bases outside the gene matches. The DNA for the CDR3 is TGTGCCAGCAGGTCCAGGGGGGGCCCTAACTATGGCTACACCTTC. It is translated as CASRSRGGPNYGYTF.

A single count supports this clone. The chain joins TRBV27 to TRBJ1-6; 8 nucleotides agree with TRBD1. The CDR3 is made up of 18 amino acids. Trimming cost V 6 bases and J 9 bases; bases outside gene matches: 19. Per germline, CDR1 MNHEY and CDR2 SMNVEV (reference sequence). CDR3 in DNA: TGTGCCAGCAGCCCATTTCTACCCCCGACAGGGGTTCGTTCACCCCTCCACTTT. Protein sequence: CASSPFLPPTGVRSPLHF.

The count of this clone is one. V and J are TRBV7-8 and TRBJ1-5; no clear D gene. Germline CDR1 reads SGHVS; CDR2 reads FQNEAQ. CDR3 length: 18 amino acids. V was clipped by 1 base and J by 0 bases, with 16 bases between them. CDR3: CASSLEGFLVSSNQPQHF. CDR3 in DNA: TGTGCCAGCAGCTTAGAAGGTTTTCTAGTGTCTAGCAATCAGCCCCAGCATTTT.